These T cell receptor beta chains were read from a single sample in a study of CD8+ T cells in alopecia areata. Produced via immunoSEQ multiplex PCR; TCRdb's table is partial and in-frame only. The data hold over 200,000 clones, with roughly 64% observed a single time. The source material was CD4+ T cells sorted from blood, sampled at week 4, from a patient treated with tofacitinib. These receptors were taken from a human donor with alopecia areata. Each CDR3 is given with its conserved first and last residue. D genes are given only for firm matches. Only part of the rows carry a size: once, few, many, or a class if the clone is expanded.

d_gene	abundance	v_gene	j_gene	CDR3aa	CDR3nt
-	-	TRBV7-2	TRBJ1-6	CASSSWGGGPLHF	TGTGCCAGCAGCTCATGGGGGGGTGGTCCCCTCCACTTT
-	-	TRBV7-9	TRBJ2-2	CASSQQNTGELFF	TGTGCCAGCAGCCAGCAGAACACCGGGGAGCTGTTTTTT
-	-	TRBV9	TRBJ2-2	CASREDTGELFF	TGTGCCAGCAGGGAGGACACCGGGGAGCTGTTTTTT
TRBD1	-	TRBV9	TRBJ2-5	CASSVGQGVTETQYF	TGTGCCAGCAGCGTAGGACAGGGGGTGACCGAGACCCAGTACTTC
TRBD1	-	TRBV15	TRBJ1-2	CATSGTGLHGYTF	TGTGCCACCAGCGGGACAGGGCTCCATGGCTACACCTTC
-	-	TRBV7-9	TRBJ2-3	CASSLVGSDTQYF	TGTGCCAGCAGCTTAGTTGGGAGCGATACGCAGTATTTT
TRBD1	-	TRBV6-5	TRBJ2-7	CASSYTGSGGYEQYF	TGTGCCAGCAGTTACACCGGGTCAGGGGGCTACGAGCAGTACTTC
TRBD1	-	TRBV14	TRBJ2-7	CASSQGGTGVYEQYF	TGTGCCAGCAGCCAAGGTGGGACAGGGGTCTACGAGCAGTACTTC
TRBD1	-	TRBV30	TRBJ1-6	CAWSETGGLRSPLHF	TGTGCCTGGAGTGAGACAGGGGGGTTGCGATCACCCCTCCACTTT
TRBD2	-	TRBV12-5	TRBJ2-7	CASGLAQGGGSYEQYF	TGTGCTAGTGGTTTGGCCCAGGGCGGGGGATCCTACGAGCAGTACTTC
TRBD1	-	TRBV6-6	TRBJ1-2	CASSPRTGGLYGYTF	TGTGCCAGCAGCCCCCGGACAGGGGGGTTGTATGGCTACACCTTC
-	-	TRBV30	TRBJ1-2	CAWSVTGLLYGYTF	TGTGCCTGGAGTGTCACAGGGCTGCTCTATGGCTACACCTTC
-	-	TRBV7-8	TRBJ2-6	CASREVPSSGANVLTF	TGTGCCAGCAGGGAAGTCCCTAGCTCTGGGGCCAACGTCCTGACTTTC
TRBD2	-	TRBV29-1	TRBJ2-7	CSVETHSGPEQYF	TGCAGCGTTGAAACCCATAGCGGGCCCGAGCAGTACTTC
-	-	TRBV29-1	TRBJ2-2	CSVEDGPSTGELFF	TGCAGCGTTGAAGACGGGCCAAGTACCGGGGAGCTGTTTTTT
-	-	TRBV5-4	TRBJ2-1	CASSLVAYEQFF	TGTGCCAGCAGCTTGGTTGCGTATGAGCAGTTCTTC
TRBD1	-	TRBV5-4	TRBJ1-2	CASSPGQGYGYTF	TGTGCCAGCAGCCCCGGACAGGGTTATGGCTACACCTTC
-	-	TRBV2	TRBJ1-2	CASSASRAANVDGYTF	TGTGCCAGCAGTGCCTCCCGGGCCGCAAACGTTGATGGCTACACCTTC
-	few	TRBV5-1	TRBJ1-5	CASSLDPHQPQHF	TGCGCCAGCAGCTTGGACCCCCATCAGCCCCAGCATTTT
TRBD1	-	TRBV6-5	TRBJ1-5	CASSSQGEFQPQHF	TGTGCCAGCAGCTCACAGGGGGAGTTCCAGCCCCAGCATTTT
-	few	TRBV19	TRBJ2-1	CASSPPWQGPYNEQFF	TGTGCCAGTAGTCCCCCGTGGCAGGGACCCTACAATGAGCAGTTCTTC
-	once	TRBV7-9	TRBJ1-1	CASSLYRRGEEAFF	TGTGCCAGCAGCTTATATCGGCGAGGGGAAGAAGCTTTCTTT
-	-	TRBV2	TRBJ2-5	CASRRASVLQETQYF	TGTGCCAGCAGAAGGGCTAGCGTTCTTCAAGAGACCCAGTACTTC
-	-	TRBV29-1	TRBJ1-2	CSVEQNYGYTF	TGCAGCGTTGAACAGAACTATGGCTACACCTTC
-	few	TRBV29-1	TRBJ1-1	CSASAGMNTEAFF	TGCAGCGCCTCGGCGGGGATGAACACTGAAGCTTTCTTT
-	-	TRBV5-7	TRBJ2-7	CASSRHRETNEQYF	TGTGCCAGCAGTAGACACAGGGAGACCAACGAGCAGTACTTC
TRBD2	few	TRBV29-1	TRBJ2-4	CSVRDYAKNIQYF	TGCAGCGTTCGGGACTACGCCAAAAACATTCAGTACTTC
-	-	TRBV25-1	TRBJ1-1	CASSDGGRGNTEAFF	TGTGCCAGCAGTGATGGTGGCAGGGGGAACACTGAAGCTTTCTTT
TRBD1	-	TRBV7-2	TRBJ1-2	CASSPGTANYGYTF	TGTGCCAGCAGCCCCGGGACAGCTAACTATGGCTACACCTTC
TRBD1	few	TRBV23-1	TRBJ1-1	CASSQAFHRDRQNTEAFF	TGCGCCAGCAGTCAAGCCTTCCACCGGGACAGACAGAACACTGAAGCTTTCTTT
-	-	TRBV7-3	TRBJ2-3	CASSRGPPPDTQYF	TGTGCCAGCAGCCGGGGGCCCCCTCCAGATACGCAGTATTTT
-	-	TRBV7-9	TRBJ1-2	CASSFGGTGAYGYTF	TGTGCCAGCAGCTTTGGTGGAACAGGTGCCTATGGCTACACCTTC
-	-	TRBV29-1	TRBJ2-3	CSVETGQRTDTQYF	TGCAGCGTTGAAACCGGTCAGCGCACAGATACGCAGTATTTT
-	-	TRBV5-1	TRBJ2-1	CASSGQPSYNEQFF	TGCGCCAGCAGCGGTCAACCCTCCTACAATGAGCAGTTCTTC
-	-	TRBV6-5	TRBJ1-2	CASSYDLNYGYTF	TGTGCCAGCAGTTACGACCTAAACTATGGCTACACCTTC
-	-	TRBV29-1	TRBJ1-2	CSVRRSRGRGYGYTF	TGCAGCGTTCGGCGCTCCCGGGGGCGCGGCTATGGCTACACCTTC
-	-	TRBV14	TRBJ1-6	CASSQMRGNSAPLHF	TGTGCCAGCAGCCAGATGCGGGGGAATTCGGCACCCCTCCACTTT
TRBD2	few	TRBV19	TRBJ2-1	CASSIDGTSAYNEQFF	TGTGCCAGTAGTATAGATGGGACTAGCGCATACAATGAGCAGTTCTTC
-	-	TRBV30	TRBJ2-7	CAWGVSYEQYF	TGTGCCTGGGGGGTCTCCTACGAGCAGTACTTC
-	few	TRBV19	TRBJ2-3	CASSSGTRYTDTQYF	TGTGCCAGTAGTAGTGGGACTCGCTACACAGATACGCAGTATTTT
-	-	TRBV23-1	TRBJ2-4	CASSQTFSRGNIQYF	TGCGCCAGCAGTCAAACCTTCTCGCGGGGTAACATTCAGTACTTC
TRBD1	-	TRBV6-5	TRBJ2-5	CASSSQGAGEETQYF	TGTGCCAGCAGTTCCCAGGGGGCTGGAGAAGAGACCCAGTACTTC
TRBD1	-	TRBV28	TRBJ1-1	CASILSTGGLAGAFF	TGTGCCAGCATCCTATCTACAGGGGGCCTCGCGGGAGCTTTCTTT
-	-	TRBV7-9	TRBJ2-6	CASSPGGGTGANVLTF	TGTGCCAGCAGCCCTGGAGGGGGCACTGGGGCCAACGTCCTGACTTTC
-	-	TRBV6-1	TRBJ2-7	CASSASGIYEQYF	TGTGCCAGCAGTGCGTCGGGGATCTACGAGCAGTACTTC
-	-	TRBV28	TRBJ1-2	CASSLTPGTLNYGYTF	TGTGCCAGCAGTTTAACCCCGGGGACCCTTAACTATGGCTACACCTTC
TRBD2	once	TRBV7-2	TRBJ2-3	CASSRLAADTQYF	TGTGCCAGCAGCCGACTAGCTGCAGATACGCAGTATTTT
TRBD1	-	TRBV30	TRBJ1-5	CAWSRTGGVRGQPQHF	TGTGCCTGGAGCAGGACAGGGGGCGTGAGGGGTCAGCCCCAGCATTTT
TRBD2	-	TRBV5-1	TRBJ2-3	CASSPGLGNTDTQYF	TGCGCCAGCAGCCCGGGACTAGGGAACACAGATACGCAGTATTTT
-	once	TRBV5-1	TRBJ2-3	CASSLVGEVGDTQYF	TGCGCCAGCAGCTTGGTGGGCGAGGTGGGAGATACGCAGTATTTT
-	-	TRBV10-3	TRBJ2-1	CASGRNSYNEQFF	TGTGCCTCGGGTCGAAACTCCTACAATGAGCAGTTCTTC
TRBD1	-	TRBV5-1	TRBJ1-1	CASSSRDSGEAFF	TGCGCCAGCAGCTCCCGGGACAGCGGGGAAGCTTTCTTT
-	few	TRBV29-1	TRBJ1-2	CSVAGLGYGYTF	TGCAGCGTTGCAGGGTTGGGCTATGGCTACACCTTC
TRBD1	-	TRBV7-8	TRBJ1-1	CASSPRDRVSAFF	TGTGCCAGCAGCCCTCGGGACAGGGTGTCGGCTTTCTTT
TRBD2	-	TRBV11-2	TRBJ2-5	CASSSAASGEETQYF	TGTGCCAGCAGCTCCGCCGCTAGCGGTGAAGAGACCCAGTACTTC
-	few	TRBV2	TRBJ1-2	CASSERRVGGANYGYTF	TGTGCCAGCAGTGAAAGGAGGGTCGGAGGGGCTAACTATGGCTACACCTTC
-	-	TRBV7-3	TRBJ2-5	CASSPGSLGGTQYF	TGTGCCAGCAGCCCCGGGAGCCTGGGAGGGACCCAGTACTTC
-	-	TRBV7-9	TRBJ1-3	CASSKEGVGNTIYF	TGTGCCAGCAGCAAAGAGGGCGTTGGAAACACCATATATTTT
TRBD2	-	TRBV7-2	TRBJ2-1	CASSLVSSGGLNEQFF	TGTGCCAGCAGCTTAGTGTCTAGCGGGGGGTTAAATGAGCAGTTCTTC